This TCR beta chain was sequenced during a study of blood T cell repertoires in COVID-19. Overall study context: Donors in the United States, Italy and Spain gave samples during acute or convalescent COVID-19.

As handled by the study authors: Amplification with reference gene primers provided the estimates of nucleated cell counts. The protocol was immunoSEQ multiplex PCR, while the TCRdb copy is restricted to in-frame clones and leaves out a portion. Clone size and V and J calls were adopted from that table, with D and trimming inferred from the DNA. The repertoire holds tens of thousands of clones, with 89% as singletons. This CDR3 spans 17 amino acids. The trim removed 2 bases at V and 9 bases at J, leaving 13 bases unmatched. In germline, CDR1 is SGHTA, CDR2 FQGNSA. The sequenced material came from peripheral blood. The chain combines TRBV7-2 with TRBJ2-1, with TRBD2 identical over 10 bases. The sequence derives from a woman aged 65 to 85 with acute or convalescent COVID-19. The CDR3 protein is CASSLSRAGGRTGEQFF. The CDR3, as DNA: TGTGCCAGCAGCTTAAGTCGAGCGGGGGGGCGTACCGGTGAGCAGTTCTTC.